The 5 T cell receptor beta chains reported below all come from one sample, sequenced in a study of graft-versus-host responses after intestinal transplantation. Measured with immunoSEQ multiplex PCR; TCRdb has only the in-frame clones, and not every one. This sample has about 130,000 clones, with nearly 95% found just once. No cognate antigen is known for these TCRs. The sample here was unstimulated CD4+ T cells sorted from spleen or lymph node cells, taken before intestinal transplant. The receptors shown here come from a human donor who received an intestinal transplant.

The chain is built from TRBV28 and TRBJ2-7; 8 bases align to TRBD2. Germline CDR1 reads MDHEN; CDR2 reads SYDVKM. After removal of 4 bases from V and 2 bases from J, the junction contained 7 bases not matched to a gene. CDR3 length equals 15 residues. The CDR3 region is CASSSLLADPYEQYF. CDR3 DNA sequence: TGTGCCAGCAGTTCTCTACTAGCGGATCCCTACGAGCAGTACTTC.

A note on this clone: At one boundary the junction diverges from the germline segment, which might be a read error. The chain employs TRBV7-6 and TRBJ2-1; 8 positions match TRBD2. CDR3 size: 15 residues. Per germline, CDR1 SGHVS and CDR2 FNYEAQ. CDR3 DNA sequence: TGTGCCAGCAGCTTAGGGACTAGCCGAAACAATGAGCGGTTCTTC. The encoded protein is CASSLGTSRNNERFF.

The chain uses TRBV28 and TRBJ1-2, with TRBD1 matching 8 bases. Trimming removed 5 bases from V and 4 bases from J; junction bases left unmatched: 12. Germline loops: CDR1 MDHEN, CDR2 SYDVKM. CDR3 length: 16 residues. The CDR3 sequence: CASSNSPPGGAYGYTF. In nucleotides, the CDR3 is TGTGCCAGCAGTAACAGCCCACCAGGGGGCGCCTATGGCTACACCTTC.

Here the CDR3 reads CASNLNPGQRNQPQHF. CDR3 sequence (DNA): TGTGCCAGCAACCTTAACCCGGGGCAGAGGAATCAGCCCCAGCATTTT. The chain is built from TRBV2 and TRBJ1-5, with a tentative D call TRBD1 (5 bases). V shed 7 bases and J shed 4 bases, with 20 bases lying between them. The CDR3 has 16 residues. Germline CDR1 SNHLY, CDR2 FYNNEI.

This chain joins TRBV19 and TRBJ2-7; 11 nucleotides align to TRBD1. Germline lookup yields CDR1 LNHDA and CDR2 SQIVND (reference sequence). The CDR3 extends over 16 amino acids. Losses at the gene ends were 4 bases for V and 3 bases for J; bases not matched to a gene: 8. CDR3: CASSRGGDRGNYEQYF. The CDR3 bases are TGTGCCAGTAGTAGGGGAGGGGACAGGGGGAACTACGAGCAGTACTTC.